The 26 T cell receptor beta chains below were found in one sample sequenced in a study of cytomegalovirus exposure and HLA in healthy donors (dated by TCRdb to between 2016 and 2019). Libraries came from the immunoSEQ multiplex PCR assay. Drawn from immuneACCESS, this table holds only the in-frame rearrangements with V and J called that TCRdb kept. Clones are partly lost; checked studies trace under half to an unresolved V gene and leave the rest unexplained. This sample holds over 150,000 clones; around 83% were observed only once. Together, the top ten hold roughly 2.1% of the sample. The source material was PBMCs. These receptors all come from a human donor in good health.

V gene TRBV30 combines with J gene TRBJ1-2; weak D call: TRBD1 (6 bases). Per germline, CDR1 GTSNPN and CDR2 SVGIG (reference sequence). The CDR3 covers 15 residues. Trimming stripped 1 base from V and 4 bases from J, with 16 bases between. Written as DNA, the CDR3 is TGTGCCTGGAGTGAAACCGGGACAATTGGCTATGGCTACACCTTC. Translation: CAWSETGTIGYGYTF.

The sample holds a few counts of this clone. This chain connects TRBV29-1 to TRBJ2-3, with 12 bases identical to TRBD2. Germline assignment: CDR1 SQVTM and CDR2 ANQGSEA. After removal of 1 base from V and 2 bases from J, the junction contained 1 base not matched to a gene. The CDR3 loop spans 15 amino acids. CDR3 amino acids: CSVEGTSGNTDTQYF. The CDR3 DNA reads as TGCAGCGTTGAAGGGACTAGCGGGAACACAGATACGCAGTATTTT.

V is TRBV7-9 and J is TRBJ2-1; TRBD2 aligns across 11 bases. J lost 9 bases, V lost 5 bases, and 9 bases had no gene match. CDR3 size: 15 residues. Germline V gene sequence: CDR1 SEHNR, CDR2 FQNEAQ (reference sequence). CDR3 protein: CASSPTSGGNGEQFF. In nucleotides, the CDR3 is TGTGCCAGCAGCCCAACTAGCGGGGGTAACGGTGAGCAGTTCTTC.

This chain connects TRBV7-6 to TRBJ1-1; 10 nucleotides agree with TRBD1. J was trimmed by 1 base and V by 0 bases; bases with no gene match: 5. This CDR3 region has 17 residues. Germline CDR1 reads SGHVS; CDR2 reads FNYEAQ. The CDR3 DNA follows: TGTGCCAGCAGCTTAGCCGGACAGGGGGAAGAGAACACTGAAGCTTTCTTT. Translated: CASSLAGQGEENTEAFF.

This chain links TRBV5-6 with TRBJ1-2; 8 positions agree with TRBD1. In germline, CDR1 is SGHDT, CDR2 YYEEEE. The CDR3 runs to 14 residues. The trim removed 4 bases at V and 7 bases at J, leaving 9 bases unmatched. As DNA, the CDR3 is TGTGCCAGCAGCGACACTGGACAGGGTGGTGGCTACACCTTC. Protein product: CASSDTGQGGGYTF. Looking up the rest from reference TRBV5-6 and TRBJ1-2 gives the full variable domain: DAGVTQSPTHLIKTRGQQVTLRCSPKSGHDTVSWYQQALGQGPQFIFQYYEEEERQRGNFPDRFSGHQFPNYSSELNVNALLLGDSALYLCASSDTGQGGGYTFGSGTRLTVV.

This clone has a handful of counts. This chain uses TRBV7-9 with TRBJ1-6, with 8 bases that match TRBD1. J gave up 7 bases and V 6 bases, and 5 bases lay outside the gene matches. Germline V gene lookup returns CDR1 SEHNR and CDR2 FQNEAQ (reference sequence). This CDR3 is built from 14 residues. CDR3 in DNA: TGTGCCAGCAGAGACACAGGGGGAAATTCACCCCTCCACTTT. Its translation: CASRDTGGNSPLHF.

The V and J genes are TRBV18 and TRBJ1-2; D is ambiguous. V lost 2 bases and J lost 0, with 10 bases in between. The CDR3 length is 15 residues. Germline CDR1 and CDR2: KGHSH and LQKENI. The chain's CDR3 is CASSPDTASNYGYTF. Here the CDR3 DNA reads TGTGCCAGCTCACCAGATACAGCATCTAACTATGGCTACACCTTC.

This chain links TRBV19 with TRBJ2-1; 7 nucleotides line up with TRBD2. The CDR3 consists of 13 residues. Germline CDR1 reads LNHDA; CDR2 reads SQIVND (reference sequence). Trimming took 5 bases from V and 10 from J; bases not matched to a gene: 8. The CDR3 loop is CASSRGGVREQFF. CDR3 sequence (DNA): TGTGCCAGTAGTCGGGGAGGGGTAAGGGAGCAGTTCTTC.

V and J are TRBV6-6 and TRBJ1-1, with a weak D call TRBD1 (5 bases). This CDR3 comprises 14 residues. V dropped 6 bases and J dropped 1 base, with 12 bases sitting between them. Germline values: CDR1 MNHNY, CDR2 SVGAGI (reference sequence). The DNA of the CDR3 is TGTGCCAGCAGGAGAATAACAGGGAACACTGAAGCTTTCTTT. This translates into CASRRITGNTEAFF.

This clone was detected once. The genes are TRBV5-1 and TRBJ1-3, with D possibly being TRBD1 (5 bases). This CDR3 comprises 15 residues. The V gene lost 0 bases and the J gene lost 4 bases, with 11 bases spanning the gap. In germline, CDR1 is SGHRS, CDR2 YFSETQ. DNA for the CDR3: TGCGCCAGCAGCTTGGTGGCGGGACCCGGAAACACCATATATTTT. Translating gives CASSLVAGPGNTIYF. Complete variable domain (other parts from reference TRBV5-1 and TRBJ1-3): KAGVTQTPRYLIKTRGQQVTLSCSPISGHRSVSWYQQTPGQGLQFLFEYFSETQRNKGNFPGRFSGRQFSNSRSEMNVSTLELGDSALYLCASSLVAGPGNTIYFGEGSWLTVV.

The CDR3 DNA reads TGTGCCCGGGGAGAGCTGAACACTGAAGCTTTCTTT. Amino acids: CARGELNTEAFF. The gene calls are TRBV30 and TRBJ1-1; no reliable D call. Germline V lookup: CDR1 GTSNPN, CDR2 SVGIG (reference sequence). The V end lost 8 bases, the J end lost 0 bases, and 10 bases lay between the germline ends. This CDR3 comprises 12 residues.

This sequence joins TRBV7-9 and TRBJ2-5; D gene uncertain. Looked up from germline, CDR1 is SEHNR and CDR2 is FQNEAQ (reference sequence). The CDR3 totals 11 residues. Trimming shortened V by 5 bases and J by 5 bases, and 6 bases separated the two germline ends. The chain's CDR3 is CASSPAETQYF. The CDR3, as DNA: TGTGCCAGCAGCCCCGCGGAGACCCAGTACTTC.

This clone was counted only a few times. For the CDR3, the DNA is TGTGCCAGCAGTTACAGGTCTGGAAACACCATATATTTT. As protein: CASSYRSGNTIYF. This sequence joins TRBV2 and TRBJ1-3, with D perhaps TRBD1 (5 bases). The CDR3 length is 13 residues. V was trimmed by 5 bases and J by 1 base, leaving 6 bases between them. Germline V lookup: CDR1 SNHLY, CDR2 FYNNEI.

The sample holds a few counts of this clone. The gene calls are TRBV10-1 and TRBJ2-7; possible D gene TRBD2, 6 bases. From germline, CDR1 is WNHNN and CDR2 SYGVQD (reference sequence). The V end lost 2 bases, the J end lost 3 bases, and 14 bases lay between the germline ends. The CDR3 contains 15 residues. The CDR3 coding sequence is TGCGCCAGCAGTGAGGAGGGACTTGGATTCTACGAGCAGTACTTC. It yields the protein CASSEEGLGFYEQYF.

V is TRBV2 and J is TRBJ2-7; no clear D. With 3 bases removed from V and 5 bases from J, the gap between germline ends came to 5 bases. Germline values: CDR1 SNHLY, CDR2 FYNNEI. This CDR3 contains 11 residues. The CDR3 DNA is TGTGCCAGCAGTGATGTTAACGAGCAGTACTTC. Translating gives CASSDVNEQYF.

The chain links TRBV7-2 to TRBJ2-7, with a possible D match to TRBD2 (6 bases). The CDR3 has 17 amino acids. Germline CDR1 and CDR2: SGHTA and FQGNSA. Trimming shortened V by 4 bases and J by 1 base, and 20 bases separated the two germline ends. The DNA of the CDR3 is TGTGCCAGCAGCTACCCGGTGGGGGGAGGAGAATCCTACGAGCAGTACTTC. This sequence encodes CASSYPVGGGESYEQYF.

The chain combines TRBV5-6 with TRBJ2-1, with D possibly being TRBD1 (5 bases). The CDR3 loop spans 13 amino acids. Between the trimmed V and J ends, which lost 0 bases and 7 bases, there was a span of 8 bases. The V gene's germline CDR1 is SGHDT and CDR2 YYEEEE. For the CDR3, the DNA is TGTGCCAGCAGCTTGGGGCGGACAAATGAGCAGTTCTTC. This translates into CASSLGRTNEQFF.

The chain is built from TRBV27 and TRBJ1-6; TRBD1 is a possible D gene (5 bases). The germline CDR1 and CDR2 sequences are MNHEY and SMNVEV (reference sequence). V was clipped by 7 bases and J by 7 bases, with 14 bases between them. The CDR3 contains 14 residues. The CDR3 DNA sequence: TGTGCCAGCACCCTCCGAGACAGCAATTCACCCCTCCACTTT. Translated, it gives CASTLRDSNSPLHF.

This clone was observed once. The chain joins TRBV19 to TRBJ1-1; D is unresolved. Germline V gene sequence: CDR1 LNHDA, CDR2 SQIVND (reference sequence). The CDR3 extends over 11 amino acids. Trimming shortened V by 4 bases and J by 7 bases, and 7 bases separated the two germline ends. The CDR3 DNA is TGTGCCAGTAGTAAACTCGTTGAAGCTTTCTTT. Translation gives CASSKLVEAFF.

V usage is TRBV29-1 and J usage is TRBJ2-3; TRBD1 matches at 8 bases. Unmatched junction bases numbered 2, after V lost 5 bases and J lost 1 base. The CDR3 totals 13 residues. CDR1 is SQVTM, CDR2 ANQGSEA, per germline. The CDR3 nucleotides read TGCAGCGTTTTACAGGGGGGCACAGATACGCAGTATTTT. It codes for CSVLQGGTDTQYF.

The CDR3: CASSDRRQGYGYTF. In nucleotides, the CDR3 is TGTGCCAGCAGTGACAGGAGGCAGGGGTATGGCTACACCTTC. The rearrangement joins TRBV6-1 to TRBJ1-2, with D perhaps TRBD1 (6 bases). The ends were cut back, 3 bases at V and 5 bases at J, with 13 bases in the middle. This CDR3 region has 14 residues. Germline assignment: CDR1 MNHNS and CDR2 SASEGT.

V is TRBV5-1 and J is TRBJ2-1; 13 bases are a match to TRBD2. The CDR3 sequence is 15 residues long. CDR1 is SGHRS, CDR2 YFSETQ, per germline. The V segment lost 4 bases and the J segment 5 bases; nucleotides outside the gene matches: 3. DNA for the CDR3: TGCGCCAGCAGCCAGACTAGCGGGGGGAACAATGAGCAGTTCTTC. Translation gives CASSQTSGGNNEQFF.

The rearrangement joins TRBV5-1 to TRBJ2-3, with D perhaps matching TRBD2 (5 bases). V was clipped by 4 bases and J by 7 bases, with 13 bases between them. The germline CDR1 and CDR2 sequences are SGHRS and YFSETQ. The CDR3 sequence is 13 residues long. CDR3 DNA: TGCGCCAGCAGCGAAGGAGGTCCATATACGCAGTATTTT. Translating it yields CASSEGGPYTQYF. Based on the CDR3 plus reference TRBV5-1 and TRBJ2-3, the full variable domain is KAGVTQTPRYLIKTRGQQVTLSCSPISGHRSVSWYQQTPGQGLQFLFEYFSETQRNKGNFPGRFSGRQFSNSRSEMNVSTLELGDSALYLCASSEGGPYTQYFGPGTRLTVL.

The V call is TRBV11-2, the J call TRBJ1-2; the D is unclear. The V and J ends lost 1 base and 5 bases respectively, with 11 bases between them. CDR3 length: 14 amino acids. Germline V lookup: CDR1 SGHAT, CDR2 FQNNGV. CDR3 in DNA: TGTGCCAGCAGCTTAGGTGGGGAGATATATGGCTACACCTTC. Translating it yields CASSLGGEIYGYTF.

The chain recombines TRBV7-6 with TRBJ2-7, with TRBD2 identical over 13 bases. This CDR3 has 20 residues. Germline lookup yields CDR1 SGHVS and CDR2 FNYEAQ. V shed 2 bases, J shed 0 bases, and the junction held 13 bases outside the gene matches. The CDR3, as DNA: TGTGCCAGCAGCTTATACCCCGGGACTAGCGGGGTACCCAGCTCCTACGAGCAGTACTTC. Translating it yields CASSLYPGTSGVPSSYEQYF.

The chain combines TRBV5-1 with TRBJ2-2; possible D gene TRBD1, 6 bases. V was shortened by 4 bases and J by 9 bases, with 16 bases between the two germline ends. Per germline, CDR1 SGHRS and CDR2 YFSETQ. The CDR3 runs to 14 residues. The CDR3 coding sequence is TGCGCCAGCAGCGTAACAACAGGGTCCTGGGAGCTGTTTTTT. Its protein product is CASSVTTGSWELFF.